This T cell receptor beta chain was obtained from a study of CD8 T cells in Susac syndrome. Background on the study: Intravenous immunoglobulin alone or corticosteroids were being given to patients with Susac syndrome at blood draw, unless they were therapy-naive.

Germline assignment: CDR1 SNHLY and CDR2 FYNNEI. Trimming left V 6 bases short and J 11 bases short, with 16 bases between. The CDR3 has 12 amino acids. Random hexamers were used to reverse transcribe the RNA input (roughly 0.5 to 1 ug). It was immunoSEQ multiplex PCR that amplified TCR beta CDR3 across 54 Vbeta and 13 Jbeta. One entry per CDR3 protein results from TCRdb running MiXCR on the immunoSEQ multiplex PCR reads. Of 240,000 or so distinct CDR3 sequences in the sample, almost 97% were seen once. Blood CD8+ and CD4+ T cells underwent high-throughput TCR beta sequencing. The CD8+ and CD4+ T cells were isolated magnetically using a negative isolation approach, whereas the TEMRA cells were enriched by FACS.

Sequenced material: CD4+ T cells from PBMCs. The gene calls are TRBV2 and TRBJ1-1; D is perhaps TRBD1 (6 bases). This TCR came from a human donor with Susac syndrome. Here the CDR3 DNA reads TGTGCCAGCAGAGCTACAGGGTTGGGGGCTTTCTTT. It yields the protein CASRATGLGAFF.